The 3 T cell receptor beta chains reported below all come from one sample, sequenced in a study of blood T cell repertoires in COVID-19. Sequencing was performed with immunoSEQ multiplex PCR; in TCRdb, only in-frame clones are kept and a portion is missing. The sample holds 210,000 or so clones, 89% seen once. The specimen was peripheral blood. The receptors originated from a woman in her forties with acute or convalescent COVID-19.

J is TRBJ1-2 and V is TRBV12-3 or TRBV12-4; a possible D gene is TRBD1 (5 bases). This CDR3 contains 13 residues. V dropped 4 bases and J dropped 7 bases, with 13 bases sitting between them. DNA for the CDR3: TGTGCCAGCAGTTCTACGAGCCAGGGTGGCTACACCTTC. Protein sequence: CASSSTSQGGYTF.

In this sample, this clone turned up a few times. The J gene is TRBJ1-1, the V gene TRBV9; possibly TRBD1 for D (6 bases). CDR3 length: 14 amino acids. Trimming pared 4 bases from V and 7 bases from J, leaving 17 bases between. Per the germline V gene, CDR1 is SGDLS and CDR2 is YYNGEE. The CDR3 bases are TGTGCCAGCAGCCTTGGGGGAGGGGGAGGTGAAGCTTTCTTT. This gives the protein CASSLGGGGGEAFF. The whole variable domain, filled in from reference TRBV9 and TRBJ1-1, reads DSGVTQTPKHLITATGQRVTLRCSPRSGDLSVYWYQQSLDQGLQFLIQYYNGEERAKGNILERFSAQQFPDLHSELNLSSLELGDSALYFCASSLGGGGGEAFFGQGTRLTVV.

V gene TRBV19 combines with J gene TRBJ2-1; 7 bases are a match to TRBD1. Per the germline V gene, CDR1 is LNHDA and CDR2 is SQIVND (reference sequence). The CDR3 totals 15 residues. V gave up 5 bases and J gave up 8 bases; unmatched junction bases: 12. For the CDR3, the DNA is TGTGCCAGTAGTTACCGGGACAGATTTTTGGATGAGCAGTTCTTC. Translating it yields CASSYRDRFLDEQFF.